Shown below are 18 T cell receptor beta chains from a single sample sequenced in a study of T cell clones after liver transplantation. The protocol was immunoSEQ multiplex PCR, while the TCRdb copy is restricted to in-frame clones and leaves out a portion. The sample contains 40,000 to 55,000 clones, about 82% of which appear only once. The sequencing here drew on CD4+ T cells from blood, taken 24 months after liver transplant. Receptors were obtained from a human patient who received a liver transplant. Among the T cells, some may be from the graft donor.

The rearrangement uses TRBV13 and TRBJ2-2; the match to TRBD2 covers 7 bases. The CDR3 is 16 amino acids. J lost 4 bases, V lost 1 base, and 6 bases had no gene match. CDR1 is PRHDT, CDR2 FYEKMQ, per germline (reference sequence). The CDR3 is CASSLVRGSTTGELFF. CDR3 nucleotides: TGTGCCAGCAGCTTAGTGCGGGGGTCGACCACCGGGGAGCTGTTTTTT.

The rearrangement uses TRBV9 and TRBJ2-3; 11 nucleotides match TRBD2. Trimming at V came to 4 bases and at J to 7 bases, leaving 11 bases not matched to a gene. This CDR3 spans 16 amino acids. Germline V gene data show CDR1 as SGDLS and CDR2 as YYNGEE. DNA for the CDR3: TGTGCCAGCAGCACCCTAGCGGGAGGTGCTACTAATACGCAGTATTTT. As protein: CASSTLAGGATNTQYF. The full variable domain, in which reference TRBV9 and TRBJ2-3 provide the parts outside the CDR3, is DSGVTQTPKHLITATGQRVTLRCSPRSGDLSVYWYQQSLDQGLQFLIQYYNGEERAKGNILERFSAQQFPDLHSELNLSSLELGDSALYFCASSTLAGGATNTQYFGPGTRLTVL.

The rearrangement links TRBV7-8 to TRBJ1-1; 9 bases fit TRBD1. This CDR3 comprises 15 residues. Germline CDR1 SGHVS, CDR2 FQNEAQ. J lost 1 base, V lost 4 bases, and 4 bases had no gene match. The CDR3 loop is CASSSGQGTNTEAFF. The CDR3 DNA sequence: TGTGCCAGCAGCTCCGGACAGGGGACGAACACTGAAGCTTTCTTT.

The V and J genes are TRBV19 and TRBJ1-6; D ambiguous. Germline V CDR1 and CDR2: LNHDA, SQIVND (reference sequence). V lost 2 bases to trimming and J lost 8 bases, with 19 bases between them. The CDR3 contains 17 residues. The CDR3 reads CASSISPDRPRDSPLHF. The DNA for the CDR3 is TGTGCCAGTAGTATATCTCCGGACCGCCCGCGGGATTCACCCCTCCACTTT.

The V and J genes are TRBV6-1 and TRBJ1-3; no definite D call. V was cut by 8 bases and J by 4 bases, with 12 bases left in between. Looked up from germline, CDR1 is MNHNS and CDR2 is SASEGT. The CDR3 runs 13 residues. The CDR3 sequence: CASQVVGGNTIYF. In nucleotides, the CDR3 is TGTGCCAGCCAGGTTGTGGGAGGAAACACCATATATTTT.

The chain is built from TRBV2 and TRBJ2-3; a weak D match, TRBD2 (6 bases). The germline V gene encodes CDR1 SNHLY and CDR2 FYNNEI. The CDR3 sequence is 14 residues long. V was trimmed by 9 bases and J by 1 base, leaving 14 bases between them. Here the CDR3 DNA reads TGTGCCAGTCAGGAGGGATCAGGCACAGATACGCAGTATTTT. Translated: CASQEGSGTDTQYF.

The rearrangement joins TRBV5-1 to TRBJ2-7; 14 bases agree with TRBD2. V dropped 4 bases and J dropped 6; count of bases not matched to a gene: 9. The CDR3 totals 16 residues. The germline V gene encodes CDR1 SGHRS and CDR2 YFSETQ. CDR3 loop: CASSKGTSGGPGEQYF. CDR3 DNA sequence: TGCGCCAGCAGCAAGGGGACTAGCGGGGGCCCAGGCGAGCAGTACTTC.

The V call is TRBV21-1, the J call TRBJ2-7; TRBD1 was called by the table and not checked on the DNA. TRBV21-1 is classified as a pseudogene. CDR3 size: 14 residues. The CDR3 sequence: CASSSTGLCYEQYF. Written as DNA, the CDR3 is TGTGCCAGCAGCTCGACAGGACTCTGCTACGAGCAGTACTTC.

V gene TRBV28 combines with J gene TRBJ1-5; the D is unclear. In germline, CDR1 is MDHEN, CDR2 SYDVKM. The CDR3 extends over 14 amino acids. The V end lost 5 bases, the J end lost 7 bases, and 15 bases lay between the germline ends. CDR3 bases: TGTGCCAGCAGTGCCAGGACGTTCAGACAGCCCCAGCATTTT. It codes for CASSARTFRQPQHF.

This chain connects TRBV6-5 to TRBJ2-7; D might be TRBD2 (6 bases). Germline V lookup: CDR1 MNHEY, CDR2 SVGAGI. Between the trimmed V and J ends, which lost 8 bases and 6 bases, there was a span of 14 bases. The CDR3 contains 12 residues. CDR3 nucleotides: TGTGCCAGCCGGGGCGGGGTGGGCGAGCAGTACTTC. Protein product: CASRGGVGEQYF.

The chain employs TRBV7-9 and TRBJ2-5; D is unresolved. V was cut by 2 bases and J by 7 bases, with 5 bases left in between. This CDR3 spans 11 amino acids. In germline, CDR1 is SEHNR, CDR2 FQNEAQ (reference sequence). The CDR3 coding sequence is TGTGCCAGCAGCTTACAGGTGACCCAGTACTTC. Protein sequence: CASSLQVTQYF.

The chain joins TRBV28 to TRBJ2-2, with 7 bases fitting TRBD2. CDR1 MDHEN and CDR2 SYDVKM come from the germline V gene. Trimming at V came to 3 bases and at J to 3 bases, leaving 4 bases not matched to a gene. The length of the CDR3 is 15 residues. The CDR3 bases are TGTGCCAGCAGTTTCAGCGGGAAGTACACCGGGGAGCTGTTTTTT. Translated: CASSFSGKYTGELFF.

On this clone itself: Compared with germline, one end of the junction differs, possibly owing to a read error. Other DNA sequences in this specimen translate into the identical CDR3. The chain couples TRBV27 to TRBJ2-7; the D gene is possibly TRBD1 (6 bases). CDR1 and CDR2 from the germline V gene are MNHEY and SMNVEV (reference sequence). The CDR3 sequence is 12 residues long. The CDR3 spells CASSLLGGEQYF. Here the CDR3 DNA reads TGTGCCAGCAGCTTATTAGGGGGCGAGCAGTACTTC.

This clone appeared a few times. The J gene is TRBJ1-3, the V gene TRBV7-6; TRBD1 matches 7 bases. After removal of 0 bases from V and 4 bases from J, the junction contained 3 bases not matched to a gene. Germline loops: CDR1 SGHVS, CDR2 FNYEAQ. The CDR3 sequence is 15 residues long. Written as DNA, the CDR3 is TGTGCCAGCAGCTTAGCCACAGGGGCCGGAAACACCATATATTTT. This codes for CASSLATGAGNTIYF.

By sample fraction, this clone is medium-sized. This rearrangement joins TRBV25-1 to TRBJ2-7; 8 nucleotides agree with TRBD1. Looked up from germline, CDR1 is MGHDK and CDR2 is SYGVNS. With V trimmed by 4 bases and J by 3 bases, 2 bases remained unmatched. The CDR3 has 13 amino acids. The CDR3 loop reads CASSVGTGYEQYF. DNA for the CDR3: TGTGCCAGCAGTGTCGGGACAGGCTACGAGCAGTACTTC.

The CDR3 nucleotides read TGTGCCAGCAGCTTAGGGCAAAAAGAGACCCAGTACTTC. It yields the protein CASSLGQKETQYF. The chain couples TRBV11-3 to TRBJ2-5; no clear D. The CDR3 contains 13 residues. Trimming stripped 1 base from V and 3 bases from J, with 6 bases between. The germline CDR1 and CDR2 sequences are SGHNT and YENEEA.

The table lists this clone with a few counts. The rearrangement joins TRBV16 to TRBJ1-5; no clear D. This CDR3 is 14 amino acids long. CDR1 is KGHSY, CDR2 FQNENV, per germline. Trimming took 2 bases from V and 6 from J, leaving 11 bases between them. Here the CDR3 reads CASSQTGYGQPQHF. CDR3 sequence (DNA): TGTGCCAGCAGCCAAACTGGGTACGGTCAGCCCCAGCATTTT.

This clone appeared once. This sequence joins TRBV12-5 and TRBJ1-6; D remains ambiguous. Germline V gene lookup returns CDR1 LGHNT and CDR2 FRNRAP. The CDR3 is 14 amino acids. Trimming pared 1 base from V and 9 bases from J, leaving 10 bases between. The CDR3 sequence: CASGLGALRSPLHF. The CDR3, as DNA: TGTGCTAGTGGTTTGGGTGCCCTACGTTCACCCCTCCACTTT.